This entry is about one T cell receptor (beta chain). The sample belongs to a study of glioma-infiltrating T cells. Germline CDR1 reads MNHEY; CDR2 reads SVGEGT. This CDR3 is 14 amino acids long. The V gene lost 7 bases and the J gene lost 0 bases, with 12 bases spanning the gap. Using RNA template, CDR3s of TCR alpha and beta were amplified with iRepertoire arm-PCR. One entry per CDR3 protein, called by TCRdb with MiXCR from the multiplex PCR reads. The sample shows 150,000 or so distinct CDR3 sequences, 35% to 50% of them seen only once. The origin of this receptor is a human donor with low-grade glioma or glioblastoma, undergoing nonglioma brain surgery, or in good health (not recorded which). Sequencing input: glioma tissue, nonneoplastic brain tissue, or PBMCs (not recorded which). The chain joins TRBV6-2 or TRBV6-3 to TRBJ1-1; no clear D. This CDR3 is CASIDNLLNTEAFF. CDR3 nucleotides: TGTGCCAGCATTGACAATCTATTGAACACTGAAGCTTTCTTT.